This T cell receptor beta chain was captured by sequencing in a study of shared clonotypes between healthy human individuals. As to this clone: The antigen is not known.

Method: immunoSEQ multiplex PCR; TCRdb's copy keeps in-frame clones and lacks some. The sample carries millions of clones, 90% to 95% recorded once. Study-wide results and caveats: Sampling covered blood only; tissue repertoires likely differ.

This sequence was found in a young man in good health. The sequenced material came from naive CD4+ T cells sorted from blood. The subset denotes: CD45RA+ positively selected.

CDR3 bases: TGCAGCGTTGGGTCAGGAGCTTCCTACGAGCAGTACTTC. This encodes CSVGSGASYEQYF. The chain employs TRBV29-1 and TRBJ2-7; D unclear. The CDR3 covers 13 residues. V was clipped by 4 bases and J by 1 base, with 11 bases between them. Per germline, CDR1 SQVTM and CDR2 ANQGSEA.